This is a list of T cell receptor beta chains from one sample in a study of CD8 T cells in ankylosing spondylitis. Each CDR3 protein is one row after TCRdb ran MiXCR on the 5' RACE reads. The sample lists some 130,000 distinct CDR3 sequences; 7.3% were seen once. Sequencing was done on a sample of blood, either unsorted or a sorted T cell fraction (not recorded which). The receptor source for this set is a female donor with ankylosing spondylitis or in good health (not recorded which). Each CDR3 is given with its conserved first and last residue. A D gene is named only where the DNA matches it firmly. Size is stated for part of the rows, as once, few or many counts, or as a class when the clone is expanded.

v_gene	abundance	j_gene	d_gene	CDR3aa	CDR3nt
TRBV10-3	many	TRBJ1-3	NA	CAISEDHSGNTIYF	TGTGCCATCAGTGAGGACCACTCTGGAAACACCATATATTTT
TRBV6-5	many	TRBJ1-1	NA	CASSYSRVQGTEAFF	TGTGCCAGCAGTTACTCCAGGGTCCAGGGCACTGAAGCTTTCTTT
TRBV5-1	many	TRBJ2-1	TRBD2	CASSSAGTSGGEEFF	TGCGCCAGCAGCTCAGCCGGGACTAGCGGGGGGGAGGAGTTCTTC
TRBV3-1	many	TRBJ1-3	NA	CASSQDFSGNTIYF	TGTGCCAGCAGCCAAGATTTTTCTGGAAACACCATATATTTT
TRBV5-1	many	TRBJ1-5	NA	CASSLSGEPQHF	TGCGCCAGCAGCTTGAGTGGAGAGCCCCAGCATTTT
TRBV29-1	many	TRBJ1-1	TRBD1	CSVAPDRRRVNTEAFF	TGCAGCGTTGCCCCGGACAGGAGAAGGGTGAACACTGAAGCTTTCTTT
TRBV12-3/TRBV12-4	many	TRBJ2-7	TRBD2	CASSSRGGGRTYEQYF	TGTGCCAGCAGTTCCCGGGGGGGAGGGAGGACCTACGAGCAGTACTTC
TRBV6-1	many	TRBJ2-1	NA	CASQGLPSNNEQFF	TGTGCCAGCCAGGGACTCCCCTCGAACAATGAGCAGTTCTTC
TRBV5-1	many	TRBJ2-1	NA	CASGPGTWLDEQFF	TGCGCCAGCGGGCCCGGGACTTGGTTGGATGAGCAGTTCTTC
TRBV5-6	many	TRBJ2-1	NA	CASSLDTDNEQFF	TGTGCCAGCAGCTTGGACACCGACAATGAGCAGTTCTTC
TRBV20-1	many	TRBJ1-3	NA	CSARVANTIYF	TGCAGTGCTAGAGTGGCGAACACCATATATTTT
TRBV5-6	many	TRBJ1-5	TRBD1	CASSFGGRGRNQPQHF	TGTGCCAGCAGCTTCGGGGGGAGGGGGCGCAATCAGCCCCAGCATTTT
TRBV30	few	TRBJ2-7	NA	CAWSLIDTEQYF	TGTGCCTGGAGCCTTATAGACACCGAGCAGTACTTC
TRBV28	many	TRBJ1-2	NA	CASTVGVGDYGYTF	TGTGCCAGCACAGTCGGGGTTGGGGACTATGGCTACACCTTC
TRBV20-1	many	TRBJ2-5	TRBD2	CSALRTSGGQETQYF	TGCAGTGCACTCCGCACTAGCGGGGGCCAAGAGACCCAGTACTTC
TRBV7-2	many	TRBJ1-2	NA	CASSVAQVIYGYTF	TGTGCCAGCAGCGTGGCACAGGTGATCTATGGCTACACCTTC
TRBV7-2	many	TRBJ1-2	NA	CASSLGSGVRFGYTF	TGTGCCAGCAGCTTAGGTTCAGGGGTGCGTTTTGGCTACACCTTC
TRBV18	NA	TRBJ2-7	NA	CASSPGEAYEQYF	TGTGCCAGCTCACCAGGGGAAGCTTACGAGCAGTACTTC
TRBV10-3	many	TRBJ2-2	NA	CAITQGGNTGELFF	TGTGCCATCACCCAGGGCGGTAACACCGGGGAGCTGTTTTTT
TRBV15	NA	TRBJ1-3	NA	CATSREGSGNTIYF	TGTGCCACCAGCCGCGAGGGGTCTGGAAACACCATATATTTT
TRBV30	many	TRBJ2-1	TRBD1	CAWRGTGVYNEQFF	TGTGCCTGGCGCGGGACAGGGGTTTACAATGAGCAGTTCTTC
TRBV6-5	NA	TRBJ2-6	NA	CASSYRLSGANVLTF	TGTGCCAGCAGTTACCGGTTATCTGGGGCCAACGTCCTGACTTTC
TRBV4-1	many	TRBJ1-3	TRBD1	CASSQGQQGAAGNTIYF	TGCGCCAGCAGCCAAGGACAACAGGGGGCTGCTGGAAACACCATATATTTT
TRBV5-6	many	TRBJ2-1	NA	CASSSDDYNEQFF	TGTGCCAGCAGCTCAGACGATTACAATGAGCAGTTCTTC
TRBV4-2	many	TRBJ2-2	TRBD1	CASSRTGFGAGELFF	TGTGCCAGCAGCCGGACAGGGTTTGGGGCCGGGGAGCTGTTTTTT
TRBV11-2	many	TRBJ2-3	NA	CASSLSHYTDTQYF	TGTGCCAGCAGCTTAAGCCATTACACAGATACGCAGTATTTT
TRBV5-6	many	TRBJ1-6	NA	CASSLDTPVNSPLHF	TGTGCCAGCAGCTTGGACACCCCGGTAAATTCACCCCTCCACTTT
TRBV7-9	many	TRBJ1-6	TRBD1	CASSFDRGRSPLHF	TGTGCCAGCAGCTTTGACAGGGGTCGTTCACCCCTCCACTTT
TRBV6-5	many	TRBJ1-5	TRBD1	CASSSGGQASQPQHF	TGTGCCAGCAGTTCCGGCGGACAGGCGAGTCAGCCCCAGCATTTT
TRBV11-3	many	TRBJ2-1	NA	CASSSWGARNEQFF	TGTGCCAGCAGCTCATGGGGGGCGCGGAATGAGCAGTTCTTC
TRBV12-3/TRBV12-4	many	TRBJ1-2	NA	CASSLGTTLNYGYTF	TGTGCCAGCAGTTTGGGGACCACCCTTAACTATGGCTACACCTTC
TRBV11-3	few	TRBJ2-3	TRBD1	CASSHDRDKDTQYF	TGTGCCAGCAGCCACGACAGGGATAAAGATACGCAGTATTTT
TRBV13	many	TRBJ1-1	TRBD1	CASSPGGNTEAFF	TGTGCCAGCAGCCCAGGGGGGAACACTGAAGCTTTCTTT
TRBV20-1	many	TRBJ2-3	NA	CSASGLVQDTQYF	TGCAGTGCCTCTGGGCTAGTCCAAGATACGCAGTATTTT
TRBV5-6	many	TRBJ2-1	TRBD1	CASSPQVTGAHEQFF	TGTGCCAGCAGTCCTCAGGTGACAGGGGCCCATGAGCAGTTCTTC
TRBV20-1	NA	TRBJ1-1	NA	CSARVDGNTEAFF	TGCAGTGCTAGAGTCGACGGGAACACTGAAGCTTTCTTT
TRBV10-3	many	TRBJ1-6	TRBD1	CAISERTGGAGGNSPLHF	TGTGCCATCAGTGAGAGGACAGGGGGCGCCGGGGGTAATTCACCCCTCCACTTT
TRBV5-4	many	TRBJ2-2	TRBD1	CASSLEGTGAYRELFF	TGTGCCAGCAGCTTGGAAGGGACAGGGGCGTATCGGGAGCTGTTTTTT
TRBV20-1	many	TRBJ2-5	NA	CSAQWRETQYF	TGCAGTGCCCAGTGGCGGGAGACCCAGTACTTC
TRBV7-3	many	TRBJ2-2	TRBD1	CASSFQGARNTGELFF	TGTGCCAGCAGCTTCCAGGGGGCTCGGAACACCGGGGAGCTGTTTTTT
TRBV25-1	few	TRBJ2-1	NA	CASRRDTVNEQFF	TGTGCCAGCAGGAGGGACACCGTCAATGAGCAGTTCTTC
TRBV10-3	many	TRBJ1-1	TRBD1	CAISGLTGSNTEAFF	TGTGCCATCAGTGGTTTGACAGGGTCGAACACTGAAGCTTTCTTT
TRBV24-1	many	TRBJ2-3	TRBD1	CATSDSTGTGAVDTQYF	TGTGCCACCAGTGATTCGACCGGGACAGGGGCAGTAGATACGCAGTATTTT
TRBV25-1	many	TRBJ1-6	NA	CASSGAGNSPLHF	TGTGCCAGCAGTGGGGCAGGGAACTCACCCCTCCACTTT
TRBV6-1	many	TRBJ2-3	NA	CASGAPRGSTDTQYF	TGTGCCAGCGGGGCCCCGAGGGGGAGCACAGATACGCAGTATTTT
TRBV5-1	many	TRBJ2-2	NA	CASSHRDTRPSGELFF	TGCGCCAGCAGCCACCGGGACACGCGTCCCTCCGGGGAGCTGTTTTTT
TRBV5-1	NA	TRBJ2-2	TRBD2	CASSSPSGGTATGELFF	TGCGCCAGCAGCTCCCCTAGCGGGGGGACCGCCACCGGGGAGCTGTTTTTT
TRBV19	many	TRBJ2-1	NA	CASSKGNNNEQFF	TGTGCCAGTAGTAAGGGGAATAACAATGAGCAGTTCTTC
TRBV5-1	many	TRBJ2-2	NA	CASSSTGGAGGELFF	TGCGCCAGCAGCAGCACTGGAGGGGCCGGCGGGGAGCTGTTTTTT
TRBV7-2	many	TRBJ2-7	TRBD1	CASSSGTGNEQYF	TGTGCCAGCAGCTCAGGGACAGGGAACGAGCAGTACTTC